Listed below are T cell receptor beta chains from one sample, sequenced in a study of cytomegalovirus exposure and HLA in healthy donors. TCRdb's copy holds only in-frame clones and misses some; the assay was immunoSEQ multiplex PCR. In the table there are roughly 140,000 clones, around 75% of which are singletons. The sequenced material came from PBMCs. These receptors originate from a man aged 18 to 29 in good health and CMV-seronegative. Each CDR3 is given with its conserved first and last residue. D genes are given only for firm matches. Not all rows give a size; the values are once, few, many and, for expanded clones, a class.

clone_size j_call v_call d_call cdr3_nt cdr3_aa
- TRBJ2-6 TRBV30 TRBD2 TGTGCCTGGAGTGGAGCGGGAGGCAACTCTGGGGCCAACGTCCTGACTTTC CAWSGAGGNSGANVLTF
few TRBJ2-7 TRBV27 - TGTGCCAGCAGTTCGGGACATTACGAGCAGTACTTC CASSSGHYEQYF
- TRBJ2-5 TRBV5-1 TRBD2 TGCGCCAGCAGCTTGGCCGGGACTAGCGGGCGAGAGACCCAGTACTTC CASSLAGTSGRETQYF
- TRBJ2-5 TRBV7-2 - TGTGCCAGCAGCTTAGGGACGGGAGTAGAGACCCAGTACTTC CASSLGTGVETQYF
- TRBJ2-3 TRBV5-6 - TGTGCCAGCAGCTTGGGGGGGGCAGATACGCAGTATTTT CASSLGGADTQYF
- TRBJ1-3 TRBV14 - TGTGCCAGCAGCCAAGGGGCAATTGGAAACACCATATATTTT CASSQGAIGNTIYF
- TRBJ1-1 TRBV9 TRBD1 TGTGCCAGCAGCCCAGGACAGGGGGCCACTGAAGCTTTCTTT CASSPGQGATEAFF
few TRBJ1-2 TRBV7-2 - TGTGCCAGCAGCCCAGGGGTGGACTATGGCTACACCTTC CASSPGVDYGYTF
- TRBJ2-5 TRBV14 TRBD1 TGTGCCAGCAGCCCCAGGACAGGGGCTGAGACCCAGTACTTC CASSPRTGAETQYF
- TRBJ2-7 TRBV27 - TGTGCCAGCAGCCTGGGGGGCTACGAGCAGTACTTC CASSLGGYEQYF
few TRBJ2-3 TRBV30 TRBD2 TGTGCCTGGTGCACGGGGGGTTCCCTTGATACGCAGTATTTT CAWCTGGSLDTQYF
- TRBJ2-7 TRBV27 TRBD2 TGTGCCAGCAGCAGGAACCCCGAGGCTAGCGGCTACTACGAGCAGTACTTC CASSRNPEASGYYEQYF
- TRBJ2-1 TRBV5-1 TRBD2 TGCGCCAGCAGCTTGGAGGGACTAGGGGCCGATGAGCAGTTCTTC CASSLEGLGADEQFF
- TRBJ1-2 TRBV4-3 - TGCGCCAGCAGCCAAGGTCCAGGGACTAGAGGCTACACCTTC CASSQGPGTRGYTF
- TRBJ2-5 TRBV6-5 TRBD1 TGTGCCAGCAGTTCCAGACAGGGGGGGGAGACCCAGTACTTC CASSSRQGGETQYF
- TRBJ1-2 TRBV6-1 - TGTGCCAGCAGCCACGGTATTGTCGGAGATGGCTACACCTTC CASSHGIVGDGYTF
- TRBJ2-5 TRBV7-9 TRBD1 TGTGCCAGCAGCTCCTCGGACAGGTACAACCAAGAGACCCAGTACTTC CASSSSDRYNQETQYF
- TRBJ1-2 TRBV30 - TGTGCCTTCCTCGGGGGTCTCGGCTACACCTTC CAFLGGLGYTF
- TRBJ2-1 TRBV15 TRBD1 TGTGCCACCAGCAACCATCTGACAGGGCCCTACAATGAGCAGTTCTTC CATSNHLTGPYNEQFF
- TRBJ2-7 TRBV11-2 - TGTGCCAGCAGCTTAGTTGGGACAACTACGGAGGAGCAGTACTTC CASSLVGTTTEEQYF
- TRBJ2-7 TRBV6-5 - TGTGCCAGCAGTTACTCCGGACAAGACTACGAGCAGTACTTC CASSYSGQDYEQYF
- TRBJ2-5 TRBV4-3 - TGCGCCAGCAGCCAAGGGGGACTTCGAGTACAAGAGACCCAGTACTTC CASSQGGLRVQETQYF
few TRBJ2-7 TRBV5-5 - TGTGCCAGCAGCTTGGTACTTCTCTCCTACGAGCAGTACTTC CASSLVLLSYEQYF
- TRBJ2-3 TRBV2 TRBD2 TGTGCCAGCAGCGAAACCCAGACTAGCGGGGTTGCAGATACGCAGTATTTT CASSETQTSGVADTQYF
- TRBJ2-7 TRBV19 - TGTGCCAGTAGTATGATTGAGGGAGGCCCTTTGGAGCAGTACTTC CASSMIEGGPLEQYF
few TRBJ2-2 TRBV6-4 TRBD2 TGTGCCAGCAGTGACTCGACACTAGGACTAGCGGGAGTCGGGGAGCTGTTTTTT CASSDSTLGLAGVGELFF
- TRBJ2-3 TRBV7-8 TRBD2 TGTGCCAGCAGCCCCCTAGTGGGAGGGACCGCAGATACGCAGTATTTT CASSPLVGGTADTQYF
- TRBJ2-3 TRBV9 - TGTGCCTCGGAAGGGGCCAGCACAGATACGCAGTATTTT CASEGASTDTQYF
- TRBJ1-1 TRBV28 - TGTGCCAGCATAGCGGCCTCTGAAGCTTTCTTT CASIAASEAFF
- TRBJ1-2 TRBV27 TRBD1 TGTGCCAGCAGTTCCCCCGGGACAGGGACGTCTGGCTACACCTTC CASSSPGTGTSGYTF
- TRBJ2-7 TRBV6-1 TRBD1 TGTGCCAGCGGCCAGGGGGCAGGGATCTACGAGCAGTACTTC CASGQGAGIYEQYF
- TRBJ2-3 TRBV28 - TGTGCCAGCAGTTTGAGGGCAGCCTCAGATACGCAGTATTTT CASSLRAASDTQYF
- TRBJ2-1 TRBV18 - TGTGCCAGCTCACGAGAGCCATACAATGAGCAGTTCTTC CASSREPYNEQFF
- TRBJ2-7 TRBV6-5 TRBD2 TGTGCCAGCAGTTACTCCCGGGGACTAGCAGTCTACGAGCAGTACTTC CASSYSRGLAVYEQYF
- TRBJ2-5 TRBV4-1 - TGCGCCAGCAGCCATTTCCAGGGGAAAGAGACCCAGTACTTC CASSHFQGKETQYF
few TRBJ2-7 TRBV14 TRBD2 TGTGCCAGCAGCCATGTGAGGACTAGCGCCGACGAGCAGTACTTC CASSHVRTSADEQYF
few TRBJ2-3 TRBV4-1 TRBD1 TGCGCCAGCAGCCATCAACCGGGACAGGGTTCCTCAGTCACAGATACGCAGTATTTT CASSHQPGQGSSVTDTQYF
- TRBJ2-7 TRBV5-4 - TGTGCCAGCAGCTTTCAGGGGACGGACGAGCAGTACTTC CASSFQGTDEQYF
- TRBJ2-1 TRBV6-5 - TGTGCCAGCAGTTACGGGCAGGGGAGTTACAATGAGCAGTTCTTC CASSYGQGSYNEQFF
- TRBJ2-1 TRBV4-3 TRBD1 TGCGCCAGCAGCACCGCCGGACAGGCATCCAATGAGCAGTTCTTC CASSTAGQASNEQFF
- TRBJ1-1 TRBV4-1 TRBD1 TGCGCCAGCAGCCAAGGGAAGGGGGCGACCACTGAAGCTTTCTTT CASSQGKGATTEAFF
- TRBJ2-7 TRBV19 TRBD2 TGTGCCAGTAGTATTAGTCTAGCGGGAGGGACGGAGCAGTACTTC CASSISLAGGTEQYF
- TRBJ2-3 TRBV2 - TGTGCCAGCAGTGAGGGCGGCACAGGGACGGATACGCAGTATTTT CASSEGGTGTDTQYF
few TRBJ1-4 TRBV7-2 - TGTGCCAGCAGCGGGGGGGACGGGAAAGGTGAAAAACTGTTTTTT CASSGGDGKGEKLFF
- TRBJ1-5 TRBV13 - TGTGCCAGCAGCTTAGGCAGGGAAGGCAGTCAGCCCCAGCATTTT CASSLGREGSQPQHF
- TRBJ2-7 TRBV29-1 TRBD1 TGCAGCGCCCGGGACAGGTCGGATGGCCCCTACGAGCAGTACTTC CSARDRSDGPYEQYF
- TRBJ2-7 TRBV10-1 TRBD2 TGCGCCATCCCTCGGGGGGGGAGGCGAAACGAGCAGTACTTC CAIPRGGRRNEQYF
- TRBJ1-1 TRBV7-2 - TGTGCCAGCAGCCAAAGCGCAGGGGAGGGCACTGAAGCTTTCTTT CASSQSAGEGTEAFF
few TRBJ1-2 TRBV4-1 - TGCGCCAGCAGCCAAGCCTTAGGGGATGGGGGCTACACCTTC CASSQALGDGGYTF
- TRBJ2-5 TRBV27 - TGTGCCAGCAGTTTGGTAGCGTACCAAGAGACCCAGTACTTC CASSLVAYQETQYF
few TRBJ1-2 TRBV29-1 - TGCAGCGTTGGGGGGGTGTCCTATGGCTACACCTTC CSVGGVSYGYTF
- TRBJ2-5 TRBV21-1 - TGTGCCAGCAGACAGTACCAAGAGACCCAGTACTTC CASRQYQETQYF
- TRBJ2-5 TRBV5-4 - TGTGCCAGCAGCCCACGAGGGGTCAGCGGGGAGACCCAGTACTTC CASSPRGVSGETQYF
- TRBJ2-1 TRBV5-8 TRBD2 TGTGCCGGAATCCAAGCGGGAGCCTACAATGAGCAGTTCTTC CAGIQAGAYNEQFF